Listed below are T cell receptor beta chains from one sample, sequenced in a study of vaccination and CD4 T cells after COVID-19. TCRdb called the PCR reads again in MiXCR, with one record for every CDR3 protein. Seen here are roughly 14,000 distinct CDR3 sequences, 70% to 75% observed once, and the top ten hold 15% to 20%. Their antigens are not known. Sample: CD4+ T cells from blood, cultured in vitro. The receptors were gathered from a human donor who had recovered from COVID-19. Both conserved end residues are part of each CDR3. The order of the fields is J gene, V gene, clone size, D gene, CDR3 protein, CDR3 DNA. A D gene is named only where the DNA matches it firmly. Only some rows state a clone size, as once, few, many or a class for expanded clones.

j_gene: TRBJ1-2
v_gene: TRBV19
abundance: few
d_gene: TRBD1
CDR3aa: CASRHFSGTALYGYTF
CDR3nt: TGTGCCAGTAGACACTTTTCCGGGACAGCCCTTTATGGCTACACCTTC

j_gene: TRBJ2-5
v_gene: TRBV20-1
abundance: few
d_gene: TRBD2
CDR3aa: CSALGLAGPGRETQYF
CDR3nt: TGCAGTGCCCTAGGACTAGCGGGCCCTGGGAGGGAGACCCAGTACTTC

j_gene: TRBJ1-6
v_gene: TRBV30
abundance: .
d_gene: .
CDR3aa: CAWRREVGSPLHF
CDR3nt: TGTGCCTGGAGGAGGGAGGTTGGATCACCCCTCCACTTT

j_gene: TRBJ2-5
v_gene: TRBV7-2
abundance: few
d_gene: .
CDR3aa: CASSSSIQATQYF
CDR3nt: TGTGCCAGCAGCTCCTCTATCCAGGCGACCCAGTACTTC

j_gene: TRBJ1-1
v_gene: TRBV27
abundance: few
d_gene: .
CDR3aa: CASTWRLLQVVAEAFF
CDR3nt: TGTGCCAGCACCTGGCGGCTTTTGCAAGTTGTGGCTGAAGCTTTCTTT

j_gene: TRBJ1-1
v_gene: TRBV4-3
abundance: .
d_gene: TRBD1
CDR3aa: CASSQDWQGGYLGTEAFF
CDR3nt: TGCGCCAGCAGCCAAGATTGGCAGGGGGGGTACTTGGGCACTGAAGCTTTCTTT

j_gene: TRBJ2-7
v_gene: TRBV7-2
abundance: .
d_gene: .
CDR3aa: CASSSISVHEQYF
CDR3nt: TGTGCCAGCAGCTCCATCTCGGTACACGAGCAGTACTTC

j_gene: TRBJ2-3
v_gene: TRBV5-4
abundance: .
d_gene: .
CDR3aa: CASSFSGTDTQYF
CDR3nt: TGTGCCAGCAGCTTTAGTGGCACAGATACGCAGTATTTT

j_gene: TRBJ1-6
v_gene: TRBV28
abundance: few
d_gene: .
CDR3aa: CASSRDWDNSPLHF
CDR3nt: TGTGCCAGCAGCAGGGATTGGGATAATTCACCCCTCCACTTT

j_gene: TRBJ1-1
v_gene: TRBV6-5
abundance: .
d_gene: .
CDR3aa: CASSYLAGLGSEAFF
CDR3nt: TGTGCCAGCAGTTACCTGGCAGGTCTGGGATCTGAAGCTTTCTTT

j_gene: TRBJ2-1
v_gene: TRBV5-1
abundance: few
d_gene: TRBD1
CDR3aa: CASSNSGTGNPNEQFF
CDR3nt: TGCGCCAGCAGCAATTCCGGGACAGGGAACCCCAATGAGCAGTTCTTC

j_gene: TRBJ1-2
v_gene: TRBV18
abundance: .
d_gene: .
CDR3aa: CASSPKDGYTF
CDR3nt: TGTGCCAGCTCACCCAAAGATGGCTACACCTTC

j_gene: TRBJ2-3
v_gene: TRBV24-1
abundance: few
d_gene: TRBD2
CDR3aa: CATSETSGSSTDTQYF
CDR3nt: TGTGCCACCAGCGAGACTAGCGGGAGCTCCACAGATACGCAGTATTTT

j_gene: TRBJ2-3
v_gene: TRBV24-1
abundance: .
d_gene: .
CDR3aa: CATSARSTDTQYF
CDR3nt: TGTGCCACCAGTGCCCGGAGCACAGATACGCAGTATTTT

j_gene: TRBJ1-6
v_gene: TRBV2
abundance: .
d_gene: .
CDR3aa: CASSEFLQGSSPLHF
CDR3nt: TGTGCCAGCAGTGAATTTCTCCAGGGGAGTTCACCCCTCCACTTT

j_gene: TRBJ2-3
v_gene: TRBV27
abundance: .
d_gene: TRBD2
CDR3aa: CASSLSSGLSTDTQYF
CDR3nt: TGTGCCAGCAGTTTGTCTAGCGGGTTAAGCACAGATACGCAGTATTTT

j_gene: TRBJ2-5
v_gene: TRBV19
abundance: .
d_gene: .
CDR3aa: CASSGLAAGETQYF
CDR3nt: TGTGCCAGTAGTGGTTTAGCGGCTGGGGAGACCCAGTACTTC

j_gene: TRBJ2-3
v_gene: TRBV24-1
abundance: .
d_gene: .
CDR3aa: CATNNPGTDTQYF
CDR3nt: TGTGCCACCAACAATCCGGGGACAGATACGCAGTATTTT

j_gene: TRBJ2-1
v_gene: TRBV6-2/TRBV6-3
abundance: .
d_gene: .
CDR3aa: CASSYAYSSYNEQFF
CDR3nt: TGTGCCAGCAGTTACGCGTACAGCTCCTACAATGAGCAGTTCTTC

j_gene: TRBJ1-1
v_gene: TRBV20-1
abundance: .
d_gene: .
CDR3aa: CSAAGRTGATEAFF
CDR3nt: TGCAGTGCTGCGGGTCGCACCGGCGCAACTGAAGCTTTCTTT

j_gene: TRBJ2-7
v_gene: TRBV6-1
abundance: .
d_gene: TRBD1
CDR3aa: CASSEFHRSTGSPREQYF
CDR3nt: TGTGCCAGCAGTGAATTTCACCGTTCGACAGGGAGTCCCCGCGAGCAGTACTTC

j_gene: TRBJ1-3
v_gene: TRBV20-1
abundance: few
d_gene: .
CDR3aa: CSAQSGPRSGNTIYF
CDR3nt: TGCAGTGCACAATCCGGGCCTCGCTCTGGAAACACCATATATTTT

j_gene: TRBJ2-3
v_gene: TRBV7-3
abundance: .
d_gene: TRBD2
CDR3aa: CASSLLAGRGDTQYF
CDR3nt: TGTGCCAGCAGCTTACTAGCGGGAAGGGGAGATACGCAGTATTTT

j_gene: TRBJ1-2
v_gene: TRBV20-1
abundance: .
d_gene: .
CDR3aa: CSAREAGTSYGYTF
CDR3nt: TGCAGTGCTAGAGAGGCAGGGACAAGCTATGGCTACACCTTC

j_gene: TRBJ1-5
v_gene: TRBV7-9
abundance: .
d_gene: .
CDR3aa: CASSLEVTQPQHF
CDR3nt: TGTGCCAGCAGCTTGGAGGTTACACAGCCCCAGCATTTT

j_gene: TRBJ1-2
v_gene: TRBV15
abundance: .
d_gene: .
CDR3aa: CATSREQGIELYGYTF
CDR3nt: TGTGCCACCAGCAGAGAACAGGGAATAGAACTCTATGGCTACACCTTC

j_gene: TRBJ2-7
v_gene: TRBV24-1
abundance: few
d_gene: .
CDR3aa: CATSGGSYEQYF
CDR3nt: TGTGCCACCAGTGGCGGATCCTACGAGCAGTACTTC

j_gene: TRBJ1-6
v_gene: TRBV6-5
abundance: .
d_gene: TRBD1
CDR3aa: CASSYSDRVGSPLHF
CDR3nt: TGTGCCAGCAGTTACTCAGACAGGGTCGGGTCACCCCTCCACTTT

j_gene: TRBJ2-1
v_gene: TRBV7-2
abundance: .
d_gene: .
CDR3aa: CASSLALYNEQFF
CDR3nt: TGTGCCAGCAGCTTAGCGCTATACAATGAGCAGTTCTTC

j_gene: TRBJ1-2
v_gene: TRBV4-2
abundance: .
d_gene: TRBD1
CDR3aa: CASSPRDRVSYGYTF
CDR3nt: TGTGCCAGCAGCCCGCGGGACAGGGTATCCTATGGCTACACCTTC

j_gene: TRBJ2-7
v_gene: TRBV20-1
abundance: .
d_gene: TRBD2
CDR3aa: CSATPARGITYEQYF
CDR3nt: TGCAGTGCTACCCCCGCGCGGGGGATAACCTACGAGCAGTACTTC

j_gene: TRBJ1-2
v_gene: TRBV15
abundance: .
d_gene: .
CDR3aa: CATSREGAALYGYTF
CDR3nt: TGTGCCACCAGCAGAGAGGGGGCAGCCCTCTATGGCTACACCTTC

j_gene: TRBJ1-5
v_gene: TRBV27
abundance: .
d_gene: .
CDR3aa: CASSRTERSQPQHF
CDR3nt: TGTGCCAGCAGTCGGACAGAAAGGAGTCAGCCCCAGCATTTT

j_gene: TRBJ1-5
v_gene: TRBV20-1
abundance: few
d_gene: .
CDR3aa: CSAREGGSSNQPQHF
CDR3nt: TGCAGTGCTAGAGAGGGGGGGTCTAGCAATCAGCCCCAGCATTTT

j_gene: TRBJ1-5
v_gene: TRBV6-2/TRBV6-3
abundance: .
d_gene: .
CDR3aa: CASSYGRANQPQHF
CDR3nt: TGTGCCAGCAGTTATGGCAGGGCCAATCAGCCCCAGCATTTT

j_gene: TRBJ1-2
v_gene: TRBV12-3/TRBV12-4
abundance: .
d_gene: .
CDR3aa: CASSLGFSKANYGYTF
CDR3nt: TGTGCCAGCAGTTTAGGTTTCAGCAAAGCTAACTATGGCTACACCTTC

j_gene: TRBJ2-2
v_gene: TRBV28
abundance: .
d_gene: .
CDR3aa: CASGGPNTGELFF
CDR3nt: TGTGCCAGCGGCGGGCCGAACACCGGGGAGCTGTTTTTT

j_gene: TRBJ2-7
v_gene: TRBV18
abundance: .
d_gene: TRBD2
CDR3aa: CASSQRTSGRIVEQYF
CDR3nt: TGTGCCAGCTCCCAAAGGACTAGCGGGAGGATTGTGGAGCAGTACTTC

j_gene: TRBJ1-5
v_gene: TRBV5-8
abundance: .
d_gene: TRBD1
CDR3aa: CASSADRDQPQHF
CDR3nt: TGTGCCAGCAGCGCCGACAGGGATCAGCCCCAGCATTTT

j_gene: TRBJ2-1
v_gene: TRBV12-3/TRBV12-4
abundance: .
d_gene: TRBD2
CDR3aa: CASVWAGGRDEQFF
CDR3nt: TGTGCCAGCGTTTGGGCGGGAGGGCGCGATGAGCAGTTCTTC

j_gene: TRBJ2-1
v_gene: TRBV7-2
abundance: once
d_gene: TRBD2
CDR3aa: CASSLGTSLREQFF
CDR3nt: TGTGCCAGCAGCTTAGGGACTAGCCTGAGGGAGCAGTTCTTC

j_gene: TRBJ2-7
v_gene: TRBV10-1
abundance: .
d_gene: TRBD2
CDR3aa: CASSEWREGEQYF
CDR3nt: TGCGCCAGCAGTGAATGGAGGGAGGGCGAGCAGTACTTC

j_gene: TRBJ2-1
v_gene: TRBV20-1
abundance: .
d_gene: TRBD1
CDR3aa: CSARPRGQINEQFF
CDR3nt: TGCAGTGCTAGGCCTCGGGGACAGATCAATGAGCAGTTCTTC

j_gene: TRBJ2-6
v_gene: TRBV20-1
abundance: .
d_gene: TRBD1
CDR3aa: CSPYGRDRVRGANVLTF
CDR3nt: TGCAGTCCTTATGGTCGGGACAGGGTTAGGGGGGCCAACGTCCTGACTTTC